This T cell receptor (beta chain) was identified in a study of CD8+CD57+ T cells in acquired aplastic anemia. Study results and limitations: Roughly 27 shared CD8+ CDR3s appeared highly expressed within patients' immunodominant clones. Patients versus controls showed no significant CD8+ Simpson's diversity difference.

Between the trimmed V and J ends, which lost 7 bases and 10 bases, there was a span of 28 bases. The CDR3 is 16 amino acids. Germline values: CDR1 SGHVS, CDR2 FNYEAQ. Profiling that covered TCR beta VDJ and CDR3 relied on genomic DNA as its template. Using its own MiXCR run on the reads, TCRdb lists one record per CDR3 protein. The sample includes fewer than 300,000 distinct CDR3 sequences, approximately 79% of them seen just once. All sequencing subjects had displayed CD8+CD57+ cell expansion on flow cytometry. Severe acquired aplastic anemia was diagnosed in all patients. No therapy was given to patients before blood sampling. In the case of this clonotype: The antigen remains undetermined.

The sample taken for sequencing was sorted CD4+, CD8+, or CD8+CD57+ T cells (not recorded which) from PBMCs. The chain is built from TRBV7-6 and TRBJ1-2; D not resolved. The TCR originated in a human donor with aplastic anemia. Here the CDR3 reads CASTLGRVPPVADYTF. The CDR3 DNA is TGTGCCAGCACCCTAGGGAGGGTCCCCCCCGTGGCCGACTACACCTTC.